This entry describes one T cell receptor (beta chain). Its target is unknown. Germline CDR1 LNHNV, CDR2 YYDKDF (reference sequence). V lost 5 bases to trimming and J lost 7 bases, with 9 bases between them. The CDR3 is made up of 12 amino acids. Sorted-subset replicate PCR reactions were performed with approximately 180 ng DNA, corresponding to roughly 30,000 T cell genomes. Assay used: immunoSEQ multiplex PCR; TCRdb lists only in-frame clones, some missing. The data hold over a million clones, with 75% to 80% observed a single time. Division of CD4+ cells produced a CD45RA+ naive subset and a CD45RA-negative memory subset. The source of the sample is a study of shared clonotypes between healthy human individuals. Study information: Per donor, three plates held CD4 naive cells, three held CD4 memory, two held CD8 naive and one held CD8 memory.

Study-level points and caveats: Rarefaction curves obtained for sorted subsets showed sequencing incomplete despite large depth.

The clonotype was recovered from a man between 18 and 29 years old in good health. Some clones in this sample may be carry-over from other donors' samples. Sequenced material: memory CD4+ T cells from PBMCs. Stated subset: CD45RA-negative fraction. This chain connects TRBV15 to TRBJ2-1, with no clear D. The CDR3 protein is CATSVLVNEQFF. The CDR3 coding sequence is TGTGCCACCAGCGTCTTGGTGAATGAGCAGTTCTTC.